The TCR beta chain described here comes from a study of human T cells and chemical hapten exposure. Study-wide context: Variability of per-sample TCR yields stemmed mainly from small differences in pooled library volume.

Notes on this clonotype: This may be a read error, as it is one base from a much larger clone.

Time point: healthy volunteer bleed at 2 weeks. RNA extraction used unfractionated whole blood as the source of total RNA. Individual cDNA molecules received unique molecular identifiers in the library. TCRdb redid the calling of the RACE reads with MiXCR, one entry per CDR3 protein. The sample contains 43,000 or so distinct CDR3 sequences, 3.5% to 4.5% of which appear only once. This TCR came from a female donor in good health. Some clones in this sample may be carry-over from other donors' samples. The sequenced sample consisted of whole blood.

This CDR3 reads CASSPPGEEGYTF. The DNA for the CDR3 is TGTGCCAGCAGTCCTCCAGGGGAAGAAGGCTACACCTTC. The genes are TRBV12-3 or TRBV12-4 and TRBJ1-2; D is possibly TRBD1 (6 bases). The CDR3 covers 13 residues. The germline V and J ends were trimmed by 5 bases and 8 bases, with 15 bases remaining between them.